This T cell receptor beta chain was sequenced during a study of cytomegalovirus exposure and HLA in healthy donors (dated by TCRdb to 2017 to 2019). About the investigation overall: An earlier analysis of some 620 of the donors reported about 280 Gb of sequence data and 95 million to 140 million unique TCR beta sequences obtained from roughly 180 million T cells. Along with the roughly 700-subject first cohort, a separate validation cohort of about 110 different subjects was used. Donor age, sex, ethnicity and CMV serostatus were compiled together with the repertoire data. Among the roughly 400 genotyped donors, approximately 77% belonged to the genetic ancestry cluster associated with self-reported Caucasian donors. Among some 410 genotyped donors of the cohort, an average of roughly 240,000 unique TCR beta nucleotide sequences were sequenced per donor, roughly 18% of them non-productive. Rather than drawing on any new phenotypic data, the later analysis identified candidate immune exposures from TCR beta sequences and the way those sequences occurred across donors. An earlier analysis of several hundred of the donors applied high-throughput TCR beta sequencing to assess whether each TCR beta V gene segment acted as functional or pseudogenic. Four or five DR-DQ haplotypes were handled as single units for association and clustering because linkage in the cohort was strong. A later genetic analysis used genome-wide SNP genotypes for about 60% of the 666 donors, treating that subset as a discovery cohort. High-throughput TCR immunosequencing, statistical association of individual TCRs with disease status, and machine learning were combined to predict cytomegalovirus infection status. The T cell repertoires of 550 to 850 subjects were profiled by immunosequencing and related to cytomegalovirus serostatus. Roughly 300 gigabases of sequencing data and around 90 million unique TCR sequences made up an early release that covered approximately 650 HLA-typed donors. HLA typing included class I and class II loci at four-digit resolution. Typing coverage differed by locus: A, B, C, DRB1 and DQB1 were typed in roughly 620-630 donors, DQA1 in approximately 520, DPA1 in nearly 610, and DPB1 in around 440. The study was designed to test whether signatures of past pathogen exposure could be identified by cataloging public T cell receptors. A later analysis re-analyzed previously published TCR beta repertoires from about 730 donors and added high-resolution HLA genotyping to study TCR occurrence patterns. Every repertoire in the discovery cohort had been generated on one and the same sequencing platform.

Receptor amplification or capture employed the immunoSEQ multiplex PCR assay. The multiplex PCR relied on a mix of 60 forward primers for TCR Vbeta segments and 13 reverse primers for TCR Jbeta segments. The CDR3 region of rearranged TCR beta genes was amplified from genomic DNA with a multiplex PCR assay. Amplified TCR beta libraries were sequenced as 87-base-pair reads on the Illumina HiSeq System. The paper's processing steps were these. In a later analysis, approximately 74 million unique TCR beta chains were counted across the roughly 610 repertoires, and roughly 11 million of these chains were shared by at least two donors. To remove PCR and sequencing errors, raw reads were error-corrected and collapsed into unique sequences using a nearest-neighbor algorithm that merged closely related sequences. Alignment of CDR3 sequences to IMGT reference sequences was used to assign V, D and J gene segments. For a sequence to be retained, a match of at least six nucleotides to both a V gene segment and a J gene segment was required. Rearrangements were called productive when the CDR3 lacked stop codons and stayed in frame with V and J; all others were non-productive. CDR3 was defined by IMGT convention, running from the second conserved V-encoded cysteine to the conserved J-encoded phenylalanine. In an earlier analysis of more than 550 of the donors, sequences lacking an unambiguous match to a single V gene segment were excluded. In an earlier analysis of roughly 600 of the donors, a V segment was called functional when productive rearrangements were above 56.7%, and segregating when the standard deviation between donors exceeded 5%. A statistical classification framework was developed to diagnose cytomegalovirus status using the catalog of TCR beta chain sequences. V and J gene assignment, in a later analysis, came from comparing TCR nucleotide sequences with IMGT/GENE-DB human TR gene sequences. Using the TCRdist pipeline, a later analysis assigned CDR3 sequences along with most-parsimonious VDJ recombination scenarios. In a later analysis, each TCR beta chain was defined by its CDR3 amino acid sequence together with its V-gene family, and reads without a unique V-gene family were excluded. To address suspected cross-contamination and a sequencing artifact, a later analysis removed some 620 highly shared, low-generation-probability nucleotide sequences. In a later analysis, a clonal expansion index was calculated for each public chain from normalized within-repertoire ranks of inferred template counts. Generation probabilities in a later analysis came from a VDJ recombination model fitted to out-of-frame rearrangements, and those results were checked against IGoR. In a later analysis, hypergeometric tests were used to score TCR-TCR, TCR-HLA and TCR-CMV co-occurrence, with a repertoire-size bias correction applied to TCR pairs. A later analysis estimated false discovery rates by permuting HLA or CMV assignments 20 times. In a later analysis, co-occurring TCRs were grouped with DBSCAN, and TCRdist sequence similarity was added when clustering was performed within HLA-allele-positive subsets. Repertoires with fewer than 30,000 or more than 120,000 public chains were left out of co-occurrence clustering, as were a handful of repertoires with anomalous nucleotide sharing. Not all clones reach the TCRdb copy of this immuneACCESS table, which keeps in-frame sequences only. Checked studies attribute under half of the gap to unresolved V genes and leave the rest unexplained. V, J and clone size are those of that table, while D and trimming were read from the DNA. The sample table lists more than 120,000 clones, roughly 74% of them with a count of one. The ten biggest clones cover 5% to 8% of the sample.

As for this clone: Its antigen specificity is not known. There are no base qualities to consult, and no much larger clone falls within one base.

Study-wide findings and limitations: Because counts were too low, approximately 15 rarely observed V segments, including chromosome 9 orphons, were excluded from the earlier analysis of several hundred of the donors. Compared with the roughly 670-donor mean, donors in an Asian-associated ancestry cluster had fewer N-insertions in productive TCRs, according to a later genetic analysis. Assigning TCR associations to individual alleles was difficult when HLA alleles, especially DR and DQ, strongly co-occurred. In an earlier analysis of more than 450 of the donors, most TCR beta V segments were observed in productive rearrangements about 87% or about 30% of the time, broadly matching IMGT annotations. A cluster of highly shared sequence variants was judged likely to represent a technical artifact of the sequencing pipeline. A further reported finding was that TCR beta sequences accurately predicted the HLA-A and HLA-B alleles for most subjects in the first cohort. This cohort had only TCR beta chains sequenced, and the lack of alpha or paired-chain data limited which features could be detected. In a later analysis, HLA-associated TCR beta chains were found to be more clonally expanded and to have lower generation probabilities than equally common non-associated chains. Presence/absence analyses assumed roughly uniform sequencing depth across donors, an assumption that may not hold. A total of 150 to 200 TCR beta chains were listed by the study as associated with cytomegalovirus. Most TCR sequences were observed very rarely across donors, whereas some public TCRs were present in many individuals. A later analysis associated 16,951 TCR beta sequences with specific HLA alleles at a false discovery rate of 0.05. The classifier was reported to diagnose cytomegalovirus status with high specificity and sensitivity in both the original and validation cohorts. V-gene and J-gene trimming of TCR beta chains was associated with a missense DCLRE1C variant in a later genetic analysis, and the association was replicated in an independent cohort. The only immune exposure information available for the cohort was CMV serostatus. It was suggested by the authors that the approach could potentially be generalized to other disease states and immunological phenotypes. HLA typing was unavailable for some donors at each locus, so association tests used only the typed subset. Linkage disequilibrium might explain the correlated functional status among segregating V segments, but an unknown experimental factor could not be excluded. In vitro tests confirmed that a few of the cytomegalovirus-associated TCR beta chains recognize cytomegalovirus antigens. In a later analysis, TCR association rates were found to vary across HLA loci, with the most associated TCRs seen for DRB1 alleles and the fewest for HLA-C alleles. According to a later analysis, parvovirus B19, influenza, CMV and Epstein-Barr virus appeared linked to several top co-occurrence clusters. According to a later analysis, most CMV-associated TCR beta chains appeared to be HLA-restricted, and the HLA associations seemed to be driven largely by CMV exposure.

The cohort was made up of about 670 healthy bone marrow donors. All cohort members were sampled while nominally healthy, although unrecorded immune exposures were likely present. The donor tested CMV seropositive, placing the donor among the 289 seropositive members of the cohort. Each donor provided a peripheral blood sample, and peripheral blood mononuclear cells were used for TCR beta sequencing. Genomic DNA extraction from the blood cell samples was performed with the Qiagen DNeasy Blood Extraction Kit. Sequenced input: PBMCs. This TCR was recovered from a woman between 35 and 50 years old in good health and CMV-seropositive.

The CDR3 loop reads CASSRRGQGYGYTF. The sequence in DNA is TGCGCCAGCAGTCGACGGGGACAGGGGTATGGCTACACCTTC. Recombination connected TRBV23-1 to TRBJ1-2; 10 central nucleotides agree with TRBD1. TRBV23-1 is an open reading frame whose function is uncertain. V loses 4 bases at its end and J loses 5 bases; junction bases beyond the gene matches: 4. The CDR3, from cysteine to phenylalanine, totals 14 residues. Of the read, only the CDR3 DNA is kept; its 42 bases are in frame from base 1.